This passage covers 21 T cell receptor beta chains from one sample sequenced in a study of regulatory T cells in long-lasting Graves disease (TCRdb year 2021). The label giving this sample's time point can be read as: newly diagnosed GD, antithyroid drugs for less than 3 months. RNA was extracted from PBMCs in TRIzol for both TCR sequencing and RNA sequencing. Library preparation used multiplex PCR. Data came from an Illumina HiSeq 4000. TCR beta libraries were built with iRepertoire HTBI primers and Arm-PCR amplification of CDR3 regions. TCRdb trimmed public reads at Q25 via fastp, called clones via MiXCR and kept in-frame beta chains. Rows with a matching CDR3 protein are joined into one entry that keeps the most common DNA and genes. This sample has more than 400,000 distinct CDR3 sequences in its table, and approximately 16% of those were observed once. The ten largest clones represent around 10% of the sample.

Separately, the same data were catalogued under a study of T cells in Graves' hyperthyroidism and ophthalmopathy.

Sequences were derived from peripheral blood mononuclear cells (PBMCs), sampled at new diagnosis, from a patient treated with antithyroid drugs. The receptors shown here come from a woman younger than 45 with Graves disease. Donor details come from another sample of the same person, matched by shared clones.

Ten or more counts support this clonotype. V usage is TRBV2 and J usage is TRBJ2-1; D remains unclear. The CDR3 is made up of 10 amino acids. CDR1 is SNHLY, CDR2 FYNNEI, per germline. Trimming left V 4 bases short and J 15 bases short, with 10 bases between. Here the CDR3 reads CASSVRVAFF. CDR3 DNA: TGTGCCAGCAGTGTTAGGGTGGCGTTCTTC.

This clonotype was observed many times. The chain joins TRBV28 to TRBJ1-2; D call uncertain. Germline V gives CDR1 MDHEN, CDR2 SYDVKM. Trimming removed 2 bases from V and 4 bases from J, with 5 bases in between. This CDR3 comprises 12 residues. CDR3 amino acids: CASSLGVYGYTF. DNA of the CDR3: TGTGCCAGCAGTTTAGGGGTCTATGGCTACACCTTC.

The chain has TRBV6-5 and TRBJ2-4, with D unresolved. The CDR3 has 15 residues. The ends were cut back, 4 bases at V and 3 bases at J, with 13 bases in the middle. CDR1 and CDR2 from the germline V gene are MNHEY and SVGAGI. This CDR3 is CASSFRASGKNIQYF. In DNA form, the CDR3 reads TGTGCCAGCAGTTTCCGGGCCTCTGGCAAAAACATTCAGTACTTC.

CDR3 region: CASSPTGVSAFF. DNA of the CDR3: TGTGCCAGCAGCCCGACAGGGGTCTCGGCTTTCTTT. V gene TRBV6-1 combines with J gene TRBJ1-1; TRBD1 aligns across 8 bases. In germline, CDR1 is MNHNS, CDR2 SASEGT. V was pared by 6 bases and J by 11 bases, with 8 bases of the junction left unmatched. This CDR3 contains 12 residues.

The chain is built from TRBV5-5 and TRBJ2-2; 10 positions agree with TRBD2. Per the germline V gene, CDR1 is SGHKS and CDR2 is YYEKEE (reference sequence). Trimming cost V 2 bases and J 1 base; bases outside gene matches: 5. CDR3 length equals 17 residues. CDR3 DNA: TGTGCCAGCAGCTTCAAGGCTAGCGGGAGGAACACCGGGGAGCTGTTTTTT. This sequence encodes CASSFKASGRNTGELFF. Complete variable domain (other parts from reference TRBV5-5 and TRBJ2-2): DAGVTQSPTHLIKTRGQQVTLRCSPISGHKSVSWYQQVLGQGPQFIFQYYEKEERGRGNFPDRFSARQFPNYSSELNVNALLLGDSALYLCASSFKASGRNTGELFFGEGSRLTVL.

This clonotype was found many times. The chain has TRBV30 and TRBJ2-2; 11 positions agree with TRBD2. V dropped 7 bases and J dropped 2; count of bases not matched to a gene: 3. This CDR3 has 14 amino acids. Germline values: CDR1 GTSNPN, CDR2 SVGIG (reference sequence). The CDR3 sequence is CAYRLAGNTGELFF. Written as DNA, the CDR3 is TGTGCCTATCGACTAGCGGGAAACACCGGGGAGCTGTTTTTT.

This clonotype was seen at least ten times. This chain connects TRBV5-1 to TRBJ2-1; 7 bases agree with TRBD1. With V trimmed by 7 bases and J by 0 bases, 4 bases remained unmatched. The CDR3 totals 14 residues. Per the germline V gene, CDR1 is SGHRS and CDR2 is YFSETQ. The CDR3 nucleotides read TGCGCCAGCGTAAGGGACAGCTCCTACAATGAGCAGTTCTTC. Translated: CASVRDSSYNEQFF.

This clonotype was seen at least ten times. The chain couples TRBV11-2 to TRBJ1-4, with TRBD1 matching over 7 bases. Germline CDR1 is SGHAT and CDR2 is FQNNGV. V gave up 1 base and J gave up 4 bases; unmatched junction bases: 3. The CDR3 consists of 15 residues. The CDR3 sequence: CASSLAGQLNEKLFF. The CDR3 DNA follows: TGTGCCAGCAGCTTAGCGGGACAGCTTAATGAAAAACTGTTTTTT.

The chain has TRBV27 and TRBJ2-5; tentative D call: TRBD1 (6 bases). Trimming took off 6 bases at V and 1 base at J, with 21 bases between the two ends. The CDR3 contains 17 residues. Germline V gene data show CDR1 as MNHEY and CDR2 as SMNVEV (reference sequence). The CDR3 nucleotides read TGTGCCAGCAGGCCCGGGACAAGCAGAGGATTCCAAGAGACCCAGTACTTC. This sequence encodes CASRPGTSRGFQETQYF.

The rearrangement links TRBV27 to TRBJ1-2; D possibly corresponds to TRBD1 (5 bases). The germline gives CDR1 MNHEY, CDR2 SMNVEV (reference sequence). CDR3 length equals 13 residues. Trimming shortened V by 6 bases and J by 3 bases, and 11 bases separated the two germline ends. The CDR3 sequence is CASSPGGDYGYTF. The CDR3 coding sequence is TGTGCCAGCAGCCCGGGGGGGGACTATGGCTACACCTTC.

The rearrangement uses TRBV9 and TRBJ2-3; D may be TRBD1 or TRBD2 (5 bases each). Between the trimmed V and J ends, which lost 3 bases and 8 bases, there was a span of 10 bases. Germline assignment: CDR1 SGDLS and CDR2 YYNGEE. The CDR3 length is 12 residues. CDR3 amino acids: CASSAGGGTQYF. For the CDR3, the DNA is TGTGCCAGCAGCGCCGGTGGGGGTACGCAGTATTTT.

This clonotype turned up a few times. The chain combines TRBV6-4 with TRBJ2-5; D call uncertain. The CDR3 is 14 residues long. CDR1 and CDR2 (germline): MRHNA, SNTAGT. Trimming stripped 8 bases from V and 0 bases from J, with 13 bases between. The CDR3 spells CASLTRSYQETQYF. CDR3 nucleotides: TGTGCCAGCCTCACAAGGTCGTACCAAGAGACCCAGTACTTC.

Regarding this clonotype: Just one base apart from a much larger clone, this may be a read error. The chain joins TRBV5-1 to TRBJ2-2; a weak D match, TRBD2 (5 bases). Germline CDR1 and CDR2: SGHRS and YFSETQ. This CDR3 is built from 14 residues. DNA of the CDR3: TGCGCCAGCAGCTTTACCTGGAGCACCGGGGAGCTGTCTTTT. This codes for CASSFTWSTGELSF.

Many counts were recorded for this clonotype. As DNA, the CDR3 is TGTGCCAGCAGTTTAGGGGGAGACGCCACAGATACGCAGTATTTT. Its translation is CASSLGGDATDTQYF. The chain has TRBV12-3 or TRBV12-4 and TRBJ2-3; possibly TRBD2 for D (5 bases). This CDR3 spans 15 amino acids. V lost 1 base and J lost 2, with 10 bases in between.

This clonotype was seen only a few times. This chain links TRBV29-1 with TRBJ2-1; 7 positions match TRBD2. Per germline, CDR1 SQVTM and CDR2 ANQGSEA. Losses at the gene ends were 7 bases for V and 3 bases for J; bases not matched to a gene: 3. The CDR3 is made up of 12 amino acids. CDR3 coding DNA: TGCAGCGCGGGACTACACTACAATGAGCAGTTCTTC. Residues: CSAGLHYNEQFF.

This clonotype was found once. The genes are TRBV28 and TRBJ1-6, with D possibly TRBD1 on 5 matching bases. Germline V gives CDR1 MDHEN, CDR2 SYDVKM. Trimming pared 7 bases from V and 1 base from J, leaving 11 bases between. The CDR3 covers 15 residues. The CDR3 sequence: CASIPGRSYNSPLHF. CDR3 coding DNA: TGTGCCAGCATTCCGGGACGGTCCTATAATTCACCCCTCCACTTT.

This chain connects TRBV19 to TRBJ2-3, with no clear D. CDR1 is LNHDA, CDR2 SQIVND, per germline (reference sequence). This CDR3 has 11 amino acids. V was trimmed by 7 bases and J by 5 bases, leaving 7 bases between them. CDR3 nucleotide sequence: TGTGCCAGTAAACACAGAGATACGCAGTATTTT. Protein sequence: CASKHRDTQYF. Together with reference TRBV19 and TRBJ2-3, the CDR3 gives the full variable domain: DGGITQSPKYLFRKEGQNVTLSCEQNLNHDAMYWYRQDPGQGLRLIYYSQIVNDFQKGDIAEGYSVSREKKESFPLTVTSAQKNPTAFYLCASKHRDTQYFGPGTRLTVL.

This clonotype has a count of ten or more. V and J are TRBV11-2 and TRBJ2-7; a possible D gene is TRBD1 (7 bases). The V gene's germline CDR1 is SGHAT and CDR2 FQNNGV. The V end lost 5 bases, the J end lost 5 bases, and 25 bases lay between the germline ends. There are 17 residues in the CDR3. CDR3 region: CASSLPRAGGSLDEQYF. CDR3 bases: TGTGCCAGCAGCCTACCTCGGGCAGGGGGGTCTCTGGACGAGCAGTACTTC.

This clonotype appeared many times. The rearrangement uses TRBV7-2 and TRBJ2-2, with 9 nucleotides matching TRBD1. This CDR3 comprises 16 residues. CDR1 and CDR2 (germline): SGHTA, FQGNSA. The J segment lost 6 bases and the V segment lost 6 bases, leaving 11 bases of the junction unmatched. As DNA, the CDR3 is TGTGCCAGCAGGAAACCGGGACAGGGACCATCCGGGGAGCTGTTTTTT. Protein: CASRKPGQGPSGELFF.

This chain uses TRBV4-1 with TRBJ1-1, with D maybe TRBD1 (6 bases). This CDR3 spans 17 amino acids. The germline V and J ends were trimmed by 1 base and 0 bases, with 15 bases remaining between them. Per germline, CDR1 MGHRA and CDR2 YSYEKL. CDR3 nucleotide sequence: TGCGCCAGCAGCCAAGGTTCCGGACAGAGCTTGAACACTGAAGCTTTCTTT. Translated: CASSQGSGQSLNTEAFF.

This clonotype was seen at least ten times. This chain joins TRBV7-2 and TRBJ2-1; a possible D gene is TRBD1 (5 bases). Germline lookup yields CDR1 SGHTA and CDR2 FQGNSA. The ends were cut back, 3 bases at V and 0 bases at J, with 12 bases in the middle. The CDR3 length is 16 residues. CDR3 sequence reads: CASSFPQGYSYNEQFF. DNA of the CDR3: TGTGCCAGCAGCTTCCCGCAGGGCTACTCCTACAATGAGCAGTTCTTC.